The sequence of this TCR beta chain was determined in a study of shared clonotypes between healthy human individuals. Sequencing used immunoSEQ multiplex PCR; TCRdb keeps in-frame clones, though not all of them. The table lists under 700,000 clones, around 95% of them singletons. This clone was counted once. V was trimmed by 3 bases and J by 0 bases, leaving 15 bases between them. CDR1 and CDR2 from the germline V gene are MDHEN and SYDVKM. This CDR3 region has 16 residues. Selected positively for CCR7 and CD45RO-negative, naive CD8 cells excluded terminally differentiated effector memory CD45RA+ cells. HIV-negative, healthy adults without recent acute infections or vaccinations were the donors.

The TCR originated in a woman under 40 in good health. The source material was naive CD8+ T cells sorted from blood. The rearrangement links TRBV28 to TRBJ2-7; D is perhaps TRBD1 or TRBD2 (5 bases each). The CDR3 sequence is CASSFDSSDSSYEQYF. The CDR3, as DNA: TGTGCCAGCAGTTTCGACAGTAGCGACAGCTCCTACGAGCAGTACTTC. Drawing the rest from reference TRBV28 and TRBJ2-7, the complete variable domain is DVKVTQSSRYLVKRTGEKVFLECVQDMDHENMFWYRQDPGLGLRLIYFSYDVKMKEKGDIPEGYSVSREKKERFSLILESASTNQTSMYLCASSFDSSDSSYEQYFGPGTRLTVT.